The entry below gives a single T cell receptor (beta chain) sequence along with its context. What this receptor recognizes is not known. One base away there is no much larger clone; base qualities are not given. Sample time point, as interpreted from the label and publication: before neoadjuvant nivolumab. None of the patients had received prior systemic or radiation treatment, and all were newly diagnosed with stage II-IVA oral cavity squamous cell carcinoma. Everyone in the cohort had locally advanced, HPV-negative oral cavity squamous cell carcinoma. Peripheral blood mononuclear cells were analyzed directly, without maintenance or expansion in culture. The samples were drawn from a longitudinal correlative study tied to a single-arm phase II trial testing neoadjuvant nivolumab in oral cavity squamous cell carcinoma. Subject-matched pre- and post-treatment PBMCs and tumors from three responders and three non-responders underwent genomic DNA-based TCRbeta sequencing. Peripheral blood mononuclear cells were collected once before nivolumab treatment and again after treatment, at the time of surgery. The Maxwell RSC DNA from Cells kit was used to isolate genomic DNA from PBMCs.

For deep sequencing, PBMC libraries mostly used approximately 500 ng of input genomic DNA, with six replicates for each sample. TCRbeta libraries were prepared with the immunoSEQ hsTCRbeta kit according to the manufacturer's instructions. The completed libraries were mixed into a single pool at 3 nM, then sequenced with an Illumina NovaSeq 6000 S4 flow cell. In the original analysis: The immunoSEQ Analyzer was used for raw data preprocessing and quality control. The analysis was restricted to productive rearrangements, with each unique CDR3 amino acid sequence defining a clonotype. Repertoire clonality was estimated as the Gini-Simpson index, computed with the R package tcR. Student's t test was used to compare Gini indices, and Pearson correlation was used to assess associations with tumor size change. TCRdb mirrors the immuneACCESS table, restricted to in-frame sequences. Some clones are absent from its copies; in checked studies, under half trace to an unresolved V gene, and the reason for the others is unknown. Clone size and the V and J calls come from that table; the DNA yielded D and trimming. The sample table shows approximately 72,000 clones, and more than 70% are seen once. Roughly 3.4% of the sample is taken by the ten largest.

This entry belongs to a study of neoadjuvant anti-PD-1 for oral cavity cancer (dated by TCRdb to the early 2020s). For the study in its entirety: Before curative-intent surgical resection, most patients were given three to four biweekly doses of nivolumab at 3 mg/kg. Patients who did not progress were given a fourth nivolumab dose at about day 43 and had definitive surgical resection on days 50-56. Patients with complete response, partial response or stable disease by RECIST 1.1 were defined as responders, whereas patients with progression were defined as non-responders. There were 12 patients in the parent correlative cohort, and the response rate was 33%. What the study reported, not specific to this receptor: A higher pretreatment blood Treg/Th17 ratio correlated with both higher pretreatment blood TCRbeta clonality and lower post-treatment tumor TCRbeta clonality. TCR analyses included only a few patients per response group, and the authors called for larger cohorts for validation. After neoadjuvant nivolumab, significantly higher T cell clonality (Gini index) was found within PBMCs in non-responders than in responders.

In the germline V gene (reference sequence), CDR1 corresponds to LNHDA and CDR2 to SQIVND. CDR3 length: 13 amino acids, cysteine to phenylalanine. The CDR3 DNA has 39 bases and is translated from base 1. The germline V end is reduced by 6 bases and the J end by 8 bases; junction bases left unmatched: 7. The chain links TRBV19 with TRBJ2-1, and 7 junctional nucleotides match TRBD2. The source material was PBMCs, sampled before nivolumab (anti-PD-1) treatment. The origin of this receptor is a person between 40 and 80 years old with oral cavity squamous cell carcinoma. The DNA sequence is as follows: TGTGCCAGTAGGCGGGCGGGAGTGGATGAGCAGTTCTTC. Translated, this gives CASRRAGVDEQFF.